This is a list of T cell receptor beta chains from one sample in a study of shared clonotypes between healthy human individuals. Sequencing was performed with immunoSEQ multiplex PCR; in TCRdb, only in-frame clones are kept and a portion is missing. The sample contains about 1.5 million clones, 95% to 99% of which appear only once. Sequencing used naive CD4+ T cells sorted from blood. All receptors derive from a man in his thirties or forties in good health. CDR3s include the opening cysteine and the closing phenylalanine or tryptophan. The D gene is left open where the match is weak. Size tells how often a clone was seen (once, few, many) or the class of an expanded clone, and some rows leave it out.

clone size,V gene,D gene,J gene,CDR3 DNA,CDR3 protein
.,TRBV7-7,.,TRBJ2-5,TGTGCCAGCAGCATTAGAGGCGGTACGGCCCAAGAGACCCAGTACTTC,CASSIRGGTAQETQYF
.,TRBV29-1,TRBD2,TRBJ2-3,TGCAGCGTTTTCAGCGGGAGGGTTAGCACAGATACGCAGTATTTT,CSVFSGRVSTDTQYF
.,TRBV7-9,.,TRBJ1-1,TGTGCCAGCAGCCCAGATGGTCGGGCTAACACTGAAGCTTTCTTT,CASSPDGRANTEAFF
.,TRBV7-9,.,TRBJ2-3,TGTGCCAGCAGCACGACCCGGTGGGGGATCACAGATACGCAGTATTTT,CASSTTRWGITDTQYF
.,TRBV2,.,TRBJ2-5,TGTGCCAGCAGTGTTGGGCCGGAGACCCAGTACTTC,CASSVGPETQYF
.,TRBV7-6,TRBD2,TRBJ2-3,TGTGCCAGCAGCCCGGGGGGATCGATTCGTAGCACAGATACGCAGTATTTT,CASSPGGSIRSTDTQYF
.,TRBV5-1,.,TRBJ2-7,TGCGCCAGCAGCCTGGGGCAGGTATACTACGAGCAGTACTTC,CASSLGQVYYEQYF
.,TRBV5-4,.,TRBJ1-1,TGTGCCACCCGACAGGTTGGAATGAACACTGAAGCTTTCTTT,CATRQVGMNTEAFF
.,TRBV6-5,TRBD1,TRBJ1-4,TGTGCCAGCAGTTCAGGGGGCCCTAATGAAAAACTGTTTTTT,CASSSGGPNEKLFF
.,TRBV28,.,TRBJ2-1,TGTGCCAGCAGTTTAGTAAGGGATGAGCAGTTCTTC,CASSLVRDEQFF
.,TRBV12-2,.,TRBJ1-2,TGTGCAAGTCGCTTCTGTGCGGGCCCAATGAACTATGGCTACACCTTC,CASRFCAGPMNYGYTF
.,TRBV29-1,TRBD1,TRBJ2-5,TGCAGCGTTATTGGGACAGTTGAGACCCAGTACTTC,CSVIGTVETQYF
once,TRBV5-1,.,TRBJ1-2,TGCGCCAGCAGCTTGGGACAGGTTAAAAATGGCTACACCTTC,CASSLGQVKNGYTF
.,TRBV29-1,TRBD2,TRBJ2-1,TGCAGCGTTGTTAGCGGGAGGGCCCATGAGCAGTTCTTC,CSVVSGRAHEQFF
.,TRBV28,.,TRBJ2-7,TGTGCCAGTGACGACAGGACCTACGAGCAGTACTTC,CASDDRTYEQYF
.,TRBV11-2,TRBD1,TRBJ2-1,TGTGCCAGCAGCACAAGGACAGGGACTTACAATGAGCAGTTCTTC,CASSTRTGTYNEQFF
.,TRBV18,TRBD2,TRBJ2-7,TGTGCCAGCTCAGGGGGCCTCGCGGGAGGGATCTACGAGCAGTACTTC,CASSGGLAGGIYEQYF
.,TRBV5-1,.,TRBJ2-5,TGCGCCAGCGACCCAGAGGCCCTCTCCGAGACCCAGTACTTC,CASDPEALSETQYF
.,TRBV5-6,TRBD1,TRBJ1-3,TGTGCCAGCAGCACGTGGACAGGGAACCCTGGAAACACCATATATTTT,CASSTWTGNPGNTIYF
.,TRBV19,.,TRBJ2-5,TGTGCCAGTAGTCGGAACGGACAGCTGCAAGAGACCCAGTACTTC,CASSRNGQLQETQYF
.,TRBV7-9,.,TRBJ2-2,TGTGCCAGCAGCTTAGTTCTCCGGGCCCCGAACACCGGGGAGCTGTTTTTT,CASSLVLRAPNTGELFF
.,TRBV7-9,.,TRBJ2-1,TGTGCCAGCAGCTTAGGGCGACCGCGAGGCTCCTACAATGAGCAGTTCTTC,CASSLGRPRGSYNEQFF
.,TRBV7-8,TRBD1,TRBJ1-4,TGTGCCAGCAGCCCCCCAATGGGACAGCGACGAGCAACTAATGAAAAACTGTTTTTT,CASSPPMGQRRATNEKLFF
.,TRBV28,.,TRBJ1-2,TGTGCCAGCGTGGTTCAGGGCCGTGACTATGGCTACACCTTC,CASVVQGRDYGYTF
.,TRBV30,TRBD1,TRBJ2-1,TGTGCCTGGAGTGTGGGGACAGGAAATGAGCAGTTCTTC,CAWSVGTGNEQFF
.,TRBV23-1,.,TRBJ2-7,TGCGCCAGCAGTCAATCGATTCAGCAGTACTTC,CASSQSIQQYF
.,TRBV4-1,TRBD2,TRBJ2-2,TGCGCCAGCAGCCAAGGAGGACTAGCGGGAGTCACCGGGGAGCTGTTTTTT,CASSQGGLAGVTGELFF
.,TRBV11-3,TRBD1,TRBJ2-6,TGTGCCAGCAGCGGAAGGGACAGGGCCACTGGGGCCAACGTCCTGACTTTC,CASSGRDRATGANVLTF
.,TRBV4-3,TRBD2,TRBJ2-3,TGCGCCTGCAGCCAAGATAGGCTAGCGGGAGCTGGTACAGATACGCAGTATTTT,CACSQDRLAGAGTDTQYF
.,TRBV11-2,.,TRBJ1-1,TGTGCCAGCAGCTTAGCTGTATCCAAGGTCTGGGGCGGTTACACTGAAGCTTTCTTT,CASSLAVSKVWGGYTEAFF
.,TRBV10-3,TRBD1,TRBJ1-1,TGTGCCATCCGAGGGTTGGGACAGGGTGAAGCTTTCTTT,CAIRGLGQGEAFF
.,TRBV10-1,.,TRBJ2-7,TGCGCCAGCAGTGAGGCTAGCCACCCCTACGAGCAGTACTTC,CASSEASHPYEQYF
.,TRBV6-1,.,TRBJ2-7,TGTGCCAGCCAACAGGGTTATGCCTACGAGCAGTACTTC,CASQQGYAYEQYF
.,TRBV5-1,.,TRBJ2-1,TGCGCCAGCAGCTTGTTGAATTCCTACAATGAGCAGTTCTTC,CASSLLNSYNEQFF
.,TRBV30,TRBD1,TRBJ2-6,TGTGCCTGCCCGACAGGGTCATCTGGGGCCAACGTCCTGACTTTC,CACPTGSSGANVLTF
.,TRBV27,TRBD2,TRBJ2-1,TGTGCCAGCAGGGGACTAGCGGGCCCCAATGAGCAGTTCTTC,CASRGLAGPNEQFF
.,TRBV2,.,TRBJ2-7,TGTGCCAGCAGTTCGGGACGGAGCTCCTACGAGCAGTACTTC,CASSSGRSSYEQYF